This paragraph covers one T cell receptor (beta chain) sequence. Data came from immunoSEQ multiplex PCR; TCRdb stores just in-frame clones and leaves some out. The profile shows 220,000 or so clones, about 90% of them singletons. This sample is part of a study of blood T cell repertoires in COVID-19. For the study at large: There were acute and convalescent COVID-19 samples, and they came from the United States, Italy and Spain. From T cells, B-cell-depleted T cells, or PBMCs came the material, which was cDNA or gDNA.

CDR1 MDHEN and CDR2 SYDVKM come from the germline V gene. The CDR3 is made up of 11 amino acids. V lost 6 bases and J lost 3, with 5 bases in between. Individuals in the exposed group had encountered a COVID-19 case within 2 weeks preceding study entry. Sequencing was carried out using PBMCs or T cells enriched from blood (not recorded which). The J gene is TRBJ1-1, the V gene TRBV28; D gene uncertain. This receptor was taken from a man in his forties or fifties who had been exposed to COVID-19. The CDR3 here is CASREYTEAFF. In DNA, the CDR3 is TGTGCCAGCAGGGAGTACACTGAAGCTTTCTTT.